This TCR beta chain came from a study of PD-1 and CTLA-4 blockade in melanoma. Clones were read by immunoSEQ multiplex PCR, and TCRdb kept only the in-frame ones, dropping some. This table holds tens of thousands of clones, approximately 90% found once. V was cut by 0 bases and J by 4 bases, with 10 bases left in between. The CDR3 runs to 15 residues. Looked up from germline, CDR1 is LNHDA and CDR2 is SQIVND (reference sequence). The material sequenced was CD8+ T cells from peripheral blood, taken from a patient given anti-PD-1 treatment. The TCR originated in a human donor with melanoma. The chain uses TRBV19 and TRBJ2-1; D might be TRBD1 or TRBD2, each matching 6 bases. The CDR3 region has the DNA TGTGCCAGTAGTATAGATAGGGGGGAATACAATGAGCAGTTCTTC. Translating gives CASSIDRGEYNEQFF.